What follows are 19 T cell receptor beta chains derived from one specimen sequenced in a study of T cells after yellow fever vaccination. TCRdb processed the 5' RACE reads anew with MiXCR; each CDR3 protein has one entry. The table includes some 260,000 distinct CDR3 sequences, roughly 4.8% detected once. The starting material was CD4+ T cells sorted from PBMCs, obtained on the day of the yellow fever booster vaccination. The receptors were sampled from a man aged 18 to 29 who received the YFV17D yellow fever vaccine.

The V gene is TRBV7-9, the J gene TRBJ1-3; possibly TRBD1 for D (5 bases). Per germline, CDR1 SEHNR and CDR2 FQNEAQ (reference sequence). The CDR3 runs 12 residues. The V end lost 11 bases, the J end lost 2 bases, and 10 bases lay between the germline ends. DNA of the CDR3: TGTGCCTCCTTCAGGGCTGGAAACACCATATATTTT. Amino acids: CASFRAGNTIYF. The whole variable domain, remainder taken from reference TRBV7-9 and TRBJ1-3, is DTGVSQNPRHKITKRGQNVTFRCDPISEHNRLYWYRQTLGQGPEFLTYFQNEAQLEKSRLLSDRFSAERPKGSFSTLEIQRTEQGDSAMYLCASFRAGNTIYFGEGSWLTVV.

The rearrangement joins TRBV27 to TRBJ2-2; tentatively, D is TRBD1 (5 bases). CDR1 MNHEY and CDR2 SMNVEV come from the germline V gene (reference sequence). V lost 6 bases to trimming and J lost 5 bases, with 13 bases between them. The CDR3 has 14 residues. In nucleotides, the CDR3 is TGTGCCAGCAGCTCAGGGCAATATACCGGGGAGCTGTTTTTT. As protein: CASSSGQYTGELFF.

This clonotype has more than one count but fewer than ten. The chain recombines TRBV9 with TRBJ2-3; 9 bases map to TRBD2. V shed 0 bases and J 7 bases; nucleotides not matched to a gene: 6. Germline assignment: CDR1 SGDLS and CDR2 YYNGEE. The CDR3 runs to 15 residues. The CDR3, as DNA: TGTGCCAGCAGCGTAGTGGCGGGGGGGCCGAATACGCAGTATTTT. Protein: CASSVVAGGPNTQYF. Full variable domain (rest looked up from reference TRBV9 and TRBJ2-3): DSGVTQTPKHLITATGQRVTLRCSPRSGDLSVYWYQQSLDQGLQFLIQYYNGEERAKGNILERFSAQQFPDLHSELNLSSLELGDSALYFCASSVVAGGPNTQYFGPGTRLTVL.

This clonotype was recorded a few times. The chain links TRBV7-6 to TRBJ1-2; D remains ambiguous. Trimming cost V 1 base and J 8 bases, with 11 bases left between them. The CDR3 is 13 amino acids. CDR1 and CDR2 (germline): SGHVS, FNYEAQ. The CDR3 is CASSLGSAGGYTF. The CDR3 DNA follows: TGTGCCAGCAGCTTAGGGTCCGCGGGGGGCTACACCTTC.

This clonotype was observed at least ten times. The chain links TRBV29-1 to TRBJ2-4; D is uncertain. CDR1 and CDR2 from the germline V gene are SQVTM and ANQGSEA. The CDR3 is 12 amino acids. Trimming left V 3 bases short and J 0 bases short, with 3 bases between. CDR3 sequence reads: CSVDIAKNIQYF. CDR3 coding DNA: TGCAGCGTTGATATAGCCAAAAACATTCAGTACTTC.

The rearrangement links TRBV7-2 to TRBJ1-6, with TRBD1 identical over 7 bases. The CDR3 length is 17 residues. V lost 3 bases to trimming and J lost 10 bases; unmatched junction nucleotides: 15. Germline V gene data show CDR1 as SGHTA and CDR2 as FQGNSA. CDR3 bases: TGTGCCAGCAGCTTTATGGATTTCGGGACAGAGCACTCACCCCTCCACTTT. Protein sequence: CASSFMDFGTEHSPLHF.

This clonotype was picked up many times. The chain is built from TRBV5-1 and TRBJ2-6; 8 nucleotides agree with TRBD1. The CDR3 is made up of 17 amino acids. J lost 2 bases, V lost 4 bases, and 8 bases had no gene match. Germline V gives CDR1 SGHRS, CDR2 YFSETQ. DNA of the CDR3: TGCGCCAGCAGCCCGTTCTCAGGGGGCACTGGGGCCAACGTCCTGACTTTC. It translates to CASSPFSGGTGANVLTF.

This clonotype was picked up a small number of times. The chain links TRBV6-1 to TRBJ1-1; unclear D gene. CDR3 length: 15 residues. Germline assignment: CDR1 MNHNS and CDR2 SASEGT. The V gene lost 2 bases and the J gene lost 0 bases, with 10 bases spanning the gap. CDR3 sequence reads: CASSEPPRLNTEAFF. The CDR3 coding sequence is TGTGCCAGCAGTGAACCCCCCAGGCTGAACACTGAAGCTTTCTTT.

V and J are TRBV6-2 or TRBV6-3 and TRBJ2-7, with TRBD1 matching over 7 bases. V shed 6 bases and J 4 bases; nucleotides not matched to a gene: 12. The CDR3 runs 15 residues. CDR1 MNHEY and CDR2 SVGEGT come from the germline V gene. The CDR3 nucleotides are TGTGCCAGCAGGGCGATAACAGGGGAATCTTACGAGCAGTACGTC. Translated, it gives CASRAITGESYEQYV.

This clonotype was seen ten or more times. V gene TRBV4-1 combines with J gene TRBJ1-3, with no clear D. Trimming cost V 4 bases and J 4 bases, with 8 bases left between them. The germline V gene encodes CDR1 MGHRA and CDR2 YSYEKL. The CDR3 extends over 13 amino acids. In DNA, the CDR3 is TGCGCCAGCAGCCCTCTCAGCGGAAACACCATATATTTT. Protein: CASSPLSGNTIYF.

This clonotype was observed at least ten times. The chain's CDR3 is CASMSGGNTEAFF. As DNA, the CDR3 is TGCGCCAGCATGTCCGGGGGGAACACTGAAGCTTTCTTT. This chain connects TRBV5-1 to TRBJ1-1, with TRBD1 as a possible D gene (5 bases). The germline V and J ends were trimmed by 6 bases and 1 base, with 10 bases remaining between them. Germline-derived CDR1 and CDR2 are SGHRS and YFSETQ. The CDR3 length is 13 residues.

There are many counts of this clonotype. The chain uses TRBV7-2 and TRBJ2-1; no clear D gene. This CDR3 region has 15 residues. Germline CDR1 and CDR2: SGHTA and FQGNSA. Trimming removed 0 bases at V and 10 bases at J, with 16 bases between. The CDR3 nucleotides are TGTGCCAGCAGCTTAGCTGGCGGCATGGTGGGGGAGCAGTTCTTC. This encodes CASSLAGGMVGEQFF.

At least ten counts were recorded for this clonotype. The chain couples TRBV2 to TRBJ1-1, with D unclear. Germline values: CDR1 SNHLY, CDR2 FYNNEI. The CDR3 length is 11 residues. The V and J ends lost 8 bases and 4 bases respectively, with 8 bases between them. Written as DNA, the CDR3 is TGTGCCAGCGTCGAGAGCACTGAAGCTTTCTTT. Translated, it gives CASVESTEAFF.

As to this clonotype: Its ends do not fully match the called genes, so a read error is possible. This chain links TRBV4-1 with TRBJ1-4; D is unclear. The germline V gene has CDR1 MGHRA and CDR2 YSYEKL. CDR3 size: 13 residues. The CDR3 DNA is TGCGCCAGCAGCCAAGAAAGGCGGGAAAATCTGTTTTTT. Its protein product is CASSQERRENLFF.

This clonotype has a count of ten or more. This rearrangement joins TRBV7-9 to TRBJ2-3; D may be TRBD1 or TRBD2 (7 bases each). Trimming stripped 5 bases from V and 5 bases from J, with 14 bases between. This CDR3 region has 14 residues. Germline loops: CDR1 SEHNR, CDR2 FQNEAQ (reference sequence). The CDR3: CASSPRGGLDTQYF. The DNA of the CDR3 is TGTGCCAGCAGCCCCAGGGGGGGGCTAGATACGCAGTATTTT.

This clonotype occurred many times. The rearrangement links TRBV7-2 to TRBJ2-5, with TRBD2 matching 9 bases. Per germline, CDR1 SGHTA and CDR2 FQGNSA. The CDR3 is made up of 15 amino acids. With 5 bases clipped from V and 1 base from J, the junction kept 5 bases outside the gene matches. CDR3 protein: CASSMIAGVQETQYF. The CDR3 DNA is TGTGCCAGCAGCATGATAGCGGGGGTCCAAGAGACCCAGTACTTC.

Ten or more counts support this clonotype. V is TRBV20-1 and J is TRBJ2-2; D gene ambiguous. Trimming stripped 6 bases from V and 4 bases from J, with 15 bases between. This CDR3 is built from 14 residues. In germline, CDR1 is DFQATT, CDR2 SNEGSKA (reference sequence). CDR3 bases: TGCAGTGCCCTAGGGCCCTTCGGCACCGGGGAGCTGTTTTTT. It specifies CSALGPFGTGELFF.

This clonotype was recorded at least ten times. The chain combines TRBV20-1 with TRBJ1-2; the D gene is possibly TRBD1 (6 bases). From germline, CDR1 is DFQATT and CDR2 SNEGSKA (reference sequence). The V and J ends lost 6 bases and 0 bases respectively, with 17 bases between them. The CDR3 spans 15 residues. In DNA, the CDR3 is TGCAGTGCAGACGAAGGACAGTTCGCTAACTATGGCTACACCTTC. Protein sequence: CSADEGQFANYGYTF.

This clonotype was observed at least ten times. The V call is TRBV29-1, the J call TRBJ2-3; D is perhaps TRBD1 (6 bases). CDR1 and CDR2 (germline): SQVTM, ANQGSEA. The CDR3 sequence is 12 residues long. V lost 4 bases and J 6 bases, leaving 11 bases between the germline ends. CDR3 sequence (DNA): TGCAGCGTTGGTCCAGGGGCGGATACGCAGTATTTT. It codes for CSVGPGADTQYF.